Here is one T cell receptor (beta chain) with its context. CDR3 size: 15 residues. V shed 8 bases and J shed 2 bases, with 18 bases lying between them. This entry belongs to a study of blood T cell repertoires in COVID-19. Study-level information: Samples came from the United States, Italy and Spain, spanning acute and convalescent COVID-19. T cells, B-cell-depleted T cells, or PBMCs supplied cDNA or gDNA.

Under the authors' procedure: The assay estimated nucleated cells by amplifying reference gene primers. This table comes from immunoSEQ multiplex PCR, and its TCRdb copy is limited to in-frame clones, with some not included. The V and J calls and clone size were taken over from that table, and D and trimming were inferred from the DNA. The sample holds around 56,000 clones; roughly 90% are singletons and the top ten take around 20%. Material: peripheral blood. The receptor's source is a human donor in a cohort sampled during active COVID-19. The chain is built from TRBV23-1 and TRBJ2-5, with a possible D match to TRBD2 (6 bases). TRBV23-1 is an ORF, and what it does is uncertain. DNA of the CDR3: TGCGCCAGCCATGGCCGGGACTGGCAACAAGAGACCCAGTACTTC. Protein: CASHGRDWQQETQYF.